A single sample gave rise to the 20 T cell receptor beta chains below, sequenced in a study of T cell changes during pregnancy in multiple sclerosis (dated by TCRdb to the late 2010s). Library prep was done by the immunoSEQ multiplex PCR assay. As stored in TCRdb, this immuneACCESS dataset retains in-frame rearrangements with V and J assigned. A fraction of the clones does not appear; measured against another copy, unresolved V genes explain less than half of the discrepancy, and the remainder lacks a known reason. The sample table shows over 70,000 clones, and about 93% are seen once. Over 3.5% of the sample is taken by the ten largest. Material: peripheral blood, obtained in the first trimester of pregnancy. These receptors came from a female donor with multiple sclerosis, enrolled in a pregnancy study.

This chain uses TRBV5-6 with TRBJ1-3; tentative D call: TRBD1 (5 bases). V was pared by 3 bases and J by 0 bases, with 16 bases between. This CDR3 spans 17 amino acids. Germline lookup yields CDR1 SGHDT and CDR2 YYEEEE. The CDR3 spells CASSSYRYDSSGNTIYF. CDR3 coding DNA: TGTGCCAGCAGCTCGTACCGGTATGACAGCTCTGGAAACACCATATATTTT.

This clone was seen only once. V and J are TRBV7-9 and TRBJ2-7, with TRBD2 matching over 7 bases. Germline-derived CDR1 and CDR2 are SEHNR and FQNEAQ (reference sequence). The CDR3 extends over 17 amino acids. V dropped 3 bases and J dropped 5; count of bases not matched to a gene: 16. CDR3 coding DNA: TGTGCCAGCAGCTTTAGTCCCGCCGGGGGGAATTACGACGAGCAGTACTTC. Protein product: CASSFSPAGGNYDEQYF.

The CDR3 nucleotides are TGCGCCAGCAGCCAAGCTGCCTCACTCGAGCAGTACTTC. It encodes CASSQAASLEQYF. The chain is built from TRBV4-1 and TRBJ2-7; the D is unclear. The ends were cut back, 1 base at V and 6 bases at J, with 10 bases in the middle. CDR3 length equals 13 residues. Germline assignment: CDR1 MGHRA and CDR2 YSYEKL.

This clone was detected only once. The V gene is TRBV19, the J gene TRBJ2-7; weak D call: TRBD1 (6 bases). Germline V CDR1 and CDR2: LNHDA, SQIVND (reference sequence). V was pared by 5 bases and J by 2 bases, with 16 bases between. The CDR3 is made up of 15 amino acids. The CDR3 protein is CASSSRDTPTYEQYF. The CDR3 nucleotides read TGTGCCAGTAGTTCGAGGGACACCCCCACCTACGAGCAGTACTTC. Complete variable domain (other parts from reference TRBV19 and TRBJ2-7): DGGITQSPKYLFRKEGQNVTLSCEQNLNHDAMYWYRQDPGQGLRLIYYSQIVNDFQKGDIAEGYSVSREKKESFPLTVTSAQKNPTAFYLCASSSRDTPTYEQYFGPGTRLTVT.

V and J are TRBV4-1 and TRBJ1-6; D is perhaps TRBD1 (5 bases). This CDR3 spans 17 amino acids. The V and J ends lost 4 bases and 7 bases respectively, with 20 bases between them. Germline V gene lookup returns CDR1 MGHRA and CDR2 YSYEKL. The CDR3 DNA is TGCGCCAGCAGCCCGGGACGGGGGGGGTTGGTGAATTCACCCCTCCACTTT. It is translated as CASSPGRGGLVNSPLHF.

The table lists this clone with a count of one. V gene TRBV5-6 combines with J gene TRBJ1-2, with a tentative D call TRBD1 (6 bases). This CDR3 has 17 residues. Trimming cost V 0 bases and J 3 bases, with 18 bases left between them. In germline, CDR1 is SGHDT, CDR2 YYEEEE. CDR3 DNA sequence: TGTGCCAGCAGCTTGGAAGCCGGGGCTAAGGGGGACTATGGCTACACCTTC. Its protein product is CASSLEAGAKGDYGYTF. Together with reference TRBV5-6 and TRBJ1-2, the CDR3 gives the full variable domain: DAGVTQSPTHLIKTRGQQVTLRCSPKSGHDTVSWYQQALGQGPQFIFQYYEEEERQRGNFPDRFSGHQFPNYSSELNVNALLLGDSALYLCASSLEAGAKGDYGYTFGSGTRLTVV.

V and J are TRBV2 and TRBJ2-1; TRBD2 matches 7 bases. The V and J ends lost 6 bases and 6 bases, in that order; junction bases with no gene match: 11. The germline V gene encodes CDR1 SNHLY and CDR2 FYNNEI. This CDR3 contains 15 residues. The CDR3 nucleotides are TGTGCCAGCAGGGTTAGCGGGTCCCGAGGCAATGAGCAGTTCTTC. This sequence encodes CASRVSGSRGNEQFF.

The chain uses TRBV19 and TRBJ2-5; the D gene is possibly TRBD2 (6 bases). With the DNA end fitting TRBJ2-7 better, the J assignment may be wrong. CDR3 length equals 14 residues. CDR1 and CDR2 from the germline V gene are LNHDA and SQIVND (reference sequence). The DNA for the CDR3 is TGTGCCAGTAGTCGAGCGGGCAGGCTGCGCGAGCAGTACTTC. Residues: CASSRAGRLREQYF.

This CDR3 is CASSVGGTVNTEAFF. CDR3 in DNA: TGTGCCAGCAGCGTAGGTGGGACAGTGAACACTGAAGCTTTCTTT. The rearrangement joins TRBV9 to TRBJ1-1, with 7 bases that match TRBD1. The germline gives CDR1 SGDLS, CDR2 YYNGEE. V shed 0 bases and J 0 bases; nucleotides not matched to a gene: 2. There are 15 residues in the CDR3.

The chain recombines TRBV19 with TRBJ1-1, with a weak D call TRBD1 (6 bases). Per germline, CDR1 LNHDA and CDR2 SQIVND (reference sequence). V lost 6 bases, J lost 5 bases, and 13 bases lay in between. There are 13 residues in the CDR3. CDR3 bases: TGTGCCAGTAGCGGGGGGGCATCGACTGAAGCTTTCTTT. Translation: CASSGGASTEAFF.

In DNA, the CDR3 is TGTGCCAGCAGCGTAGGGGTCGGGGGGCCTGAGCAGTTCTTC. Translation: CASSVGVGGPEQFF. V and J are TRBV9 and TRBJ2-1; D is possibly TRBD2 (7 bases). This CDR3 is 14 amino acids long. The V end was cut by 0 bases, the J end by 9 bases, with 13 bases between. Germline V gene lookup returns CDR1 SGDLS and CDR2 YYNGEE.

This chain links TRBV18 with TRBJ2-6, with D hard to call. Deletions cut 6 bases from V and 4 bases from J, with 13 bases between. Germline assignment: CDR1 KGHSH and CDR2 LQKENI. The CDR3 spans 15 residues. CDR3 sequence reads: CASSSHLEGANVLTF. In nucleotides, the CDR3 is TGTGCCAGCTCCTCTCACTTGGAGGGGGCCAACGTCCTGACTTTC.

This sequence joins TRBV2 and TRBJ2-1; 11 positions agree with TRBD2. The CDR3 extends over 13 amino acids. V gave up 6 bases and J gave up 7 bases; unmatched junction bases: 2. CDR1 and CDR2 (germline): SNHLY, FYNNEI. This CDR3 reads CASRASGGNEQFF. The CDR3 coding sequence is TGTGCCAGCAGGGCTAGCGGGGGGAATGAGCAGTTCTTC.

This chain uses TRBV29-1 with TRBJ2-1, with D maybe TRBD2 (6 bases). Per the germline V gene, CDR1 is SQVTM and CDR2 is ANQGSEA. The CDR3 extends over 13 amino acids. V was shortened by 4 bases and J by 7 bases, with 14 bases between the two germline ends. The CDR3 DNA sequence: TGCAGCGTTGCGTACGGGGGTGGGAATGAGCAGTTCTTC. It translates to CSVAYGGGNEQFF.

J is TRBJ2-1 and V is TRBV5-1, with TRBD2 identical over 9 bases. Germline loops: CDR1 SGHRS, CDR2 YFSETQ. The CDR3 sequence is 14 residues long. Trimming cost V 0 bases and J 15 bases; bases outside gene matches: 10. The chain's CDR3 is CASSLGDSGGRSFF. CDR3 in DNA: TGCGCCAGCAGCTTGGGTGATAGCGGGGGCCGTTCGTTCTTC.

This sequence joins TRBV10-1 and TRBJ2-3; weak D call: TRBD2 (7 bases). V shed 3 bases and J shed 8 bases, with 21 bases lying between them. The V gene's germline CDR1 is WNHNN and CDR2 SYGVQD (reference sequence). The CDR3 covers 16 residues. This CDR3 is CASSDKGGKGWGTQYF. For the CDR3, the DNA is TGCGCCAGCAGTGATAAGGGGGGGAAAGGATGGGGTACGCAGTATTTT.

The rearrangement uses TRBV5-1 and TRBJ2-1; 8 bases map to TRBD1. This CDR3 has 15 residues. From germline, CDR1 is SGHRS and CDR2 YFSETQ. V dropped 0 bases and J dropped 4; count of bases not matched to a gene: 3. CDR3 nucleotide sequence: TGCGCCAGCAGCTTGGACAGGGGGAATTACAATGAGCAGTTCTTC. Protein product: CASSLDRGNYNEQFF.

The chain combines TRBV2 with TRBJ1-2; 8 nucleotides match TRBD1. The CDR3 spans 17 residues. Looked up from germline, CDR1 is SNHLY and CDR2 is FYNNEI. With V trimmed by 6 bases and J by 0 bases, 12 bases remained unmatched. The CDR3 region has the DNA TGTGCCAGCAGCCCAAGGGACAGGACACTTTCTAACTATGGCTACACCTTC. As protein: CASSPRDRTLSNYGYTF.

The chain employs TRBV5-1 and TRBJ2-5; 7 bases line up with TRBD2. Germline V gene sequence: CDR1 SGHRS, CDR2 YFSETQ. V was clipped by 3 bases and J by 5 bases; unmatched bases: 13. The CDR3 length is 16 residues. The chain's CDR3 is CASSSSAGPTRETQYF. CDR3 bases: TGCGCCAGCAGCTCCTCAGCGGGACCGACCAGGGAGACCCAGTACTTC.

This chain joins TRBV30 and TRBJ1-4; D is unclear. Germline CDR1 reads GTSNPN; CDR2 reads SVGIG (reference sequence). This CDR3 region has 15 residues. Trimming took 4 bases from V and 8 from J, leaving 20 bases between them. CDR3: CAWTYRIPGVEKLFF. Written as DNA, the CDR3 is TGTGCCTGGACGTATAGGATTCCCGGGGTGGAAAAACTGTTTTTT.